Listed below are T cell receptor beta chains from one sample, sequenced in a study of beta chain features in type 1 diabetes. Clones were sequenced by immunoSEQ multiplex PCR, and TCRdb holds only the in-frame ones, with some missing. The table lists some 99,000 clones, 40% of them singletons. Sequencing input: stem cell memory CD4+ T cells from blood. The receptors here all came from a young woman in good health. Each CDR3 is given with its conserved first and last residue. D genes are given only for firm matches. The size entry is marked missing in some rows and otherwise reads once, few, many or a size class.

>TRBJ1-1|TRBV6-1|few|.
CASSEGWATEAFF
TGTGCCAGCAGTGAAGGGTGGGCCACTGAAGCTTTCTTT
>TRBJ2-7|TRBV5-1|.|.
CASSLGGTVAYEQYF
TGCGCCAGCAGCTTGGGCGGGACAGTTGCCTACGAGCAGTACTTC
>TRBJ2-5|TRBV7-6|.|.
CASSLIWGRALAGFQETQYF
TGTGCCAGCAGCTTAATCTGGGGCAGGGCCTTAGCAGGGTTCCAAGAGACCCAGTACTTC
>TRBJ2-7|TRBV7-8|.|TRBD2
CASSYRTSQGFLSYEQYF
TGTGCCAGCAGCTACCGGACTAGCCAGGGGTTTTTGTCCTACGAGCAGTACTTC
>TRBJ1-5|TRBV30|.|TRBD1
CAWRDRGDQPQHF
TGTGCCTGGAGAGACAGGGGGGATCAGCCCCAGCATTTT
>TRBJ1-2|TRBV29-1|few|.
CSVRTDTNYGYTF
TGCAGCGTCCGGACGGACACGAACTATGGCTACACCTTC
>TRBJ2-3|TRBV5-4|.|TRBD1
CASSSGTVSTDTQYF
TGTGCCAGCAGCTCCGGGACAGTGAGCACAGATACGCAGTATTTT
>TRBJ1-1|TRBV29-1|.|TRBD1
CSARDRLNTEAFF
TGCAGCGCCCGGGACAGACTTAACACTGAAGCTTTCTTT
>TRBJ1-2|TRBV23-1|many|.
CASSHGDSDYGYTF
TGCGCCAGCAGTCATGGAGACAGCGACTATGGCTACACCTTC
>TRBJ2-1|TRBV5-1|.|.
CASSLAAGQLNNEQFF
TGCGCCAGCAGCTTGGCGGCGGGACAGCTTAACAATGAGCAGTTCTTC
>TRBJ1-4|TRBV7-9|few|TRBD1
CASSSKATGWEKLFF
TGTGCCAGCAGCTCCAAAGCGACAGGGTGGGAAAAACTGTTTTTT
>TRBJ2-3|TRBV15|.|.
CATSRGHGLGGDTQYF
TGTGCCACCAGCAGAGGACATGGGCTAGGGGGAGATACGCAGTATTTT
>TRBJ1-1|TRBV7-9|few|.
CASSLSRGTEAFF
TGTGCCAGCAGCTTATCACGGGGAACTGAAGCTTTCTTT
>TRBJ1-2|TRBV28|.|.
CASSSLSGYTF
TGTGCCAGCAGTTCCCTGAGCGGCTACACCTTC
>TRBJ2-7|TRBV28|.|TRBD2
CASSPLGLAGYEQYF
TGTGCCAGCAGTCCTCTCGGGCTAGCGGGCTACGAGCAGTACTTC
>TRBJ1-1|TRBV19|.|.
CASTTHMNTEAFF
TGTGCCAGTACAACCCACATGAACACTGAAGCTTTCTTT
>TRBJ2-7|TRBV4-3|.|.
CASSQRGTGSSYEQYF
TGCGCCAGCAGCCAACGGGGGACTGGGAGCTCCTACGAGCAGTACTTC
>TRBJ2-1|TRBV28|.|TRBD1
CASSSFRDRYNEQFF
TGTGCCAGCAGTTCTTTTCGGGACAGATACAATGAGCAGTTCTTC
>TRBJ2-1|TRBV4-1|.|.
CASSQEGAVGSDNEQFF
TGCGCCAGCAGCCAAGAAGGGGCTGTCGGGAGTGACAATGAGCAGTTCTTC
>TRBJ1-5|TRBV28|.|TRBD1
CASRTGNQPQHF
TGTGCCAGCCGGACAGGGAATCAGCCCCAGCATTTT
>TRBJ2-7|TRBV28|.|.
CASSSFYEQYF
TGTGCCAGCAGTTCATTCTACGAGCAGTACTTC
>TRBJ2-1|TRBV6-6|.|.
CASSYSVRGRDNEQFF
TGTGCCAGCAGTTACTCGGTCAGGGGTAGGGACAATGAGCAGTTCTTC
>TRBJ2-1|TRBV18|.|TRBD2
CASSSGLAGRNEQFF
TGTGCCAGCTCATCGGGACTAGCGGGAAGAAATGAGCAGTTCTTC
>TRBJ2-3|TRBV18|few|TRBD2
CASSPPGTRTDTQYF
TGTGCCAGCTCACCCCCCGGGACTAGAACAGATACGCAGTATTTT
>TRBJ2-5|TRBV5-1|.|.
CASSLASQASETQYF
TGCGCCAGCAGCTTGGCCTCCCAGGCCTCCGAGACCCAGTACTTC
>TRBJ1-5|TRBV7-9|.|.
CASSLGVYSNQPQHF
TGTGCCAGCAGCTTAGGTGTTTATAGCAATCAGCCCCAGCATTTT
>TRBJ2-3|TRBV28|.|.
CASRSGELLTDTQYF
TGTGCCAGCCGAAGCGGCGAGTTACTCACAGATACGCAGTATTTT
>TRBJ2-7|TRBV5-6|.|TRBD1
CASSARTGPYEQYF
TGTGCCAGCAGCGCCAGGACAGGGCCCTACGAGCAGTACTTC
>TRBJ2-1|TRBV11-2|.|TRBD1
CASSLGTGVHEQFF
TGTGCCAGCAGCTTAGGGACAGGGGTCCATGAGCAGTTCTTC
>TRBJ2-2|TRBV11-3|.|TRBD1
CASSPGGGGELFF
TGTGCCAGCAGCCCAGGGGGCGGGGGGGAGCTGTTTTTT
>TRBJ2-2|TRBV6-6|.|TRBD1
CASSLPGQVELFF
TGTGCCAGCAGCCTACCCGGACAGGTTGAGCTGTTTTTT
>TRBJ1-2|TRBV4-1|.|.
CASSPRVLNYGYTF
TGCGCCAGCAGCCCACGAGTCCTAAACTATGGCTACACCTTC
>TRBJ2-1|TRBV6-1|.|TRBD2
CASSGSQRELYNEQFF
TGTGCCAGCAGTGGATCACAGCGGGAGTTGTACAATGAGCAGTTCTTC
>TRBJ2-5|TRBV19|.|TRBD2
CASSIGREVAPQYF
TGTGCCAGTAGTATCGGGCGGGAGGTGGCCCCCCAGTACTTC
>TRBJ1-3|TRBV28|.|.
CASSLPSHSGNTIYF
TGTGCCAGCAGTTTACCTTCACACTCTGGAAACACCATATATTTT
>TRBJ2-7|TRBV14|once|TRBD1
CASSQDMAGGREQYF
TGTGCCAGCAGCCAAGATATGGCAGGGGGCCGCGAGCAGTACTTC
>TRBJ1-4|TRBV5-6|.|TRBD1
CASSLLGQGEEKLFF
TGTGCCAGCAGCTTGCTAGGACAGGGAGAGGAAAAACTGTTTTTT
>TRBJ2-5|TRBV6-5|.|TRBD1
CASRTGGWKTQYF
TGTGCCAGCAGGACAGGGGGCTGGAAGACCCAGTACTTC
>TRBJ2-3|TRBV10-2|.|TRBD2
CASSDPILAGSTDTQYF
TGCGCCAGCAGTGACCCGATTCTAGCGGGAAGCACAGATACGCAGTATTTT
>TRBJ1-1|TRBV5-1|few|.
CASSWNRDLEAFF
TGCGCCAGCAGCTGGAACAGGGACCTTGAAGCTTTCTTT
>TRBJ2-3|TRBV6-5|.|TRBD2
CASGGAGGPDTQYF
TGTGCCAGTGGCGGGGCGGGAGGGCCAGATACGCAGTATTTT
>TRBJ2-3|TRBV10-3|few|TRBD1
CAIRSRQGYTQYF
TGTGCCATCAGAAGCCGACAGGGTTATACGCAGTATTTT
>TRBJ2-1|TRBV5-1|.|TRBD2
CASSRGGYNEQFF
TGCGCCAGCAGTCGCGGGGGATACAATGAGCAGTTCTTC
>TRBJ2-1|TRBV11-2|.|.
CASSLGQSSYNEQFF
TGTGCCAGCAGCTTAGGACAGAGCTCCTACAATGAGCAGTTCTTC
>TRBJ2-5|TRBV5-1|.|.
CASSLVPRETQYF
TGCGCCAGCAGCTTGGTGCCGAGGGAGACCCAGTACTTC
>TRBJ1-1|TRBV18|few|.
CASSPRVEGEAFF
TGTGCCAGCTCACCAAGGGTTGAGGGTGAAGCTTTCTTT
>TRBJ1-5|TRBV5-1|.|.
CASSLDANNQPQHF
TGCGCCAGCAGCTTGGACGCTAACAATCAGCCCCAGCATTTT
>TRBJ2-2|TRBV10-3|.|.
CAISAGHNTGELFF
TGTGCCATCAGTGCGGGACACAACACCGGGGAGCTGTTTTTT
>TRBJ2-7|TRBV4-1|once|.
CASSLSGVAYEQYF
TGCGCCAGCAGCCTCTCGGGGGTCGCCTACGAGCAGTACTTC
>TRBJ2-1|TRBV6-5|few|.
CASNPGGGGQFF
TGTGCCAGCAACCCAGGAGGGGGCGGCCAGTTCTTC
>TRBJ2-3|TRBV27|.|.
CASSLTRHTSTDTQYF
TGTGCCAGCAGTTTGACCAGACATACGAGCACAGATACGCAGTATTTT